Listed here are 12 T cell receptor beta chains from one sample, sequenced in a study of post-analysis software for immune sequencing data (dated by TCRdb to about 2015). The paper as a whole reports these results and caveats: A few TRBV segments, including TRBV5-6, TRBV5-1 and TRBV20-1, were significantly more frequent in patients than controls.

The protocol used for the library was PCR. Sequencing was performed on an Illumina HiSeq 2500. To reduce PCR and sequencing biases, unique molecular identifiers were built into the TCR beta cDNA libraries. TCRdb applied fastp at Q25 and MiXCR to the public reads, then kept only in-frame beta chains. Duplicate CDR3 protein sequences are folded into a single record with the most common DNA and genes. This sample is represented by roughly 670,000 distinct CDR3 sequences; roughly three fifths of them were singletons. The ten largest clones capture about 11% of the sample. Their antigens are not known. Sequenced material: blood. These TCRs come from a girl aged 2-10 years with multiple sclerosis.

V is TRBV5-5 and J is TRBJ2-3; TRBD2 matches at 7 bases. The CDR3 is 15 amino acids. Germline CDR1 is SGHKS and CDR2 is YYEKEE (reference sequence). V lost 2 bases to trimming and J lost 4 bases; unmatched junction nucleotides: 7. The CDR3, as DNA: TGTGCCAGCAGCTTTATGGGAGGGCCAGCAGATACGCAGTATTTT. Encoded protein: CASSFMGGPADTQYF.

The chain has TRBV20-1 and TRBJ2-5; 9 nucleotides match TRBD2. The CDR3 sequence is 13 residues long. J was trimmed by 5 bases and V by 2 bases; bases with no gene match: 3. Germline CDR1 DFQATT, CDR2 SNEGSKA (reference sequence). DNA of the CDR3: TGCAGTGCTAGATCTAGCGGGGCGGAGACCCAGTACTTC. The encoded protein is CSARSSGAETQYF.

The CDR3 bases are TGTGCCAGCAGCTACGACAGGCACTATGGCTACACCTTC. Translation: CASSYDRHYGYTF. The chain is built from TRBV7-2 and TRBJ1-2; tentative D call: TRBD1 (6 bases). From germline, CDR1 is SGHTA and CDR2 FQGNSA. CDR3 length: 13 residues. V lost 4 bases and J lost 3, with 9 bases in between.

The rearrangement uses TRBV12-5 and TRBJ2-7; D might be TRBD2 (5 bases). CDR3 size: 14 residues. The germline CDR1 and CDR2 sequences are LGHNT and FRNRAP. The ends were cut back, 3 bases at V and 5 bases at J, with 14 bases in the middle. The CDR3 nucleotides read TGTGCTAGTGGTTTTGCCGGGGTTCCCCACGAGCAGTACTTC. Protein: CASGFAGVPHEQYF.

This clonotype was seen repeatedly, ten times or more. CDR3 protein: CASSPFTSGSLADTQYF. CDR3 bases: TGTGCCAGCAGTCCTTTTACTAGCGGGAGTTTAGCCGATACGCAGTATTTT. The gene calls are TRBV2 and TRBJ2-3; 11 bases are shared with TRBD2. Germline V lookup: CDR1 SNHLY, CDR2 FYNNEI. The CDR3 is made up of 17 amino acids. Trimming at V came to 5 bases and at J to 6 bases, leaving 13 bases not matched to a gene.

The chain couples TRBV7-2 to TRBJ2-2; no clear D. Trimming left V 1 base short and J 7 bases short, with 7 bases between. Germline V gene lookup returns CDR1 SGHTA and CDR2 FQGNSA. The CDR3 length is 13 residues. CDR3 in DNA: TGTGCCAGCAGCTTAGATGTGGTCGGGGAGCTGTTTTTT. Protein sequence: CASSLDVVGELFF.

The CDR3 nucleotides are TGTGCCAGCGCCAGGGTGGCCTACGAGCAGTACTTC. Translated: CASARVAYEQYF. The chain links TRBV14 to TRBJ2-5; D possibly corresponds to TRBD1 (5 bases). TRBJ2-7 explains the end of the DNA better; the J call may be wrong. The CDR3 consists of 12 residues. Germline V gene lookup returns CDR1 SGHDN and CDR2 FVKESK.

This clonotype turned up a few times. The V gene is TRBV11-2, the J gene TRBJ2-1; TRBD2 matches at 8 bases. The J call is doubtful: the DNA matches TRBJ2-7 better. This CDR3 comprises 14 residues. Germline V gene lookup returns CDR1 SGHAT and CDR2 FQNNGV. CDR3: CASGGGISYNEQYF. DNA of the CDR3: TGTGCCAGCGGCGGGGGGATCTCCTACAATGAGCAGTACTTC.

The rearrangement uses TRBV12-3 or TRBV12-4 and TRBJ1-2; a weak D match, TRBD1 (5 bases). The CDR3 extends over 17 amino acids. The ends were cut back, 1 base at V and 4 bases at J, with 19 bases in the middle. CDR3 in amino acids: CASSLVGTLGVGYGYTF. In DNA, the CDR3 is TGTGCCAGCAGTTTAGTCGGCACTTTGGGGGTTGGCTATGGCTACACCTTC.

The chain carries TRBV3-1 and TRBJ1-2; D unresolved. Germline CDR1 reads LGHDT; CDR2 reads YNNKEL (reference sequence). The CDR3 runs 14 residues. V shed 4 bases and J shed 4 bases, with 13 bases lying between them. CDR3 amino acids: CASSLGVTAYGYTF. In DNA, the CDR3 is TGTGCCAGCAGCCTCGGCGTGACGGCCTATGGCTACACCTTC.

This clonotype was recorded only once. CDR3 amino acids: CSARGLARDEQFF. The DNA for the CDR3 is TGCAGTGCTAGAGGGCTAGCCAGGGATGAGCAGTTCTTC. The V gene is TRBV20-1, the J gene TRBJ2-1; D may correspond to TRBD1 or TRBD2 (5 bases each). This CDR3 spans 13 amino acids. The V gene's germline CDR1 is DFQATT and CDR2 SNEGSKA (reference sequence). V dropped 1 base and J dropped 8 bases, with 12 bases sitting between them.

The CDR3 reads CASSLEGQGSYNSPLHF. The CDR3, as DNA: TGTGCCAGCAGCTTAGAGGGACAGGGGTCCTATAATTCACCCCTCCACTTT. V gene TRBV7-2 combines with J gene TRBJ1-6; the match to TRBD1 covers 10 bases. The length of the CDR3 is 17 residues. Per germline, CDR1 SGHTA and CDR2 FQGNSA. V lost 1 base, J lost 1 base, and 1 base stayed unmatched. The full variable domain, completed using reference TRBV7-2 and TRBJ1-6, is GAGVSQSPSNKVTEKGKDVELRCDPISGHTALYWYRQSLGQGLEFLIYFQGNSAPDKSGLPSDRFSAERTGGSVSTLTIQRTQQEDSAVYLCASSLEGQGSYNSPLHFGNGTRLTVT.